The entry that follows covers one T cell receptor (beta chain) sequence. What it binds is unknown. Assay: immunoSEQ multiplex PCR; the TCRdb copy retains only in-frame clones and omits some. The sample includes about 98,000 clones, roughly 84% seen only once; the top ten take about 5.7%. This specimen comes from a study of cytomegalovirus exposure and HLA in healthy donors. Trimming at V came to 7 bases and at J to 5 bases, leaving 7 bases not matched to a gene. The CDR3 has 13 residues. Per the germline V gene, CDR1 is SNHLY and CDR2 is FYNNEI. The study's findings and limits: The tendency of first-cohort TCR clusters to co-occur in the 120 or so validation repertoires was the finding of a later analysis.

Sequencing was carried out using PBMCs. The chain combines TRBV2 with TRBJ2-7, with 8 bases that match TRBD1. The clonotype comes from a man aged 18 to 35 in good health and CMV-seropositive. DNA for the CDR3: TGTGCCAGCATGATCGACAGGGGCAACGAGCAGTACTTC. Translation: CASMIDRGNEQYF.